This T cell receptor beta chain was documented in a study of shared T cell receptors in the human thymus. Sequencing was performed with immunoSEQ multiplex PCR; in TCRdb, only in-frame clones are kept and a portion is missing. The data show about 730,000 clones, with approximately 83% seen just once and 0.0095% to 0.011% held by the top ten. This CDR3 has 13 residues. V shed 5 bases and J shed 6 bases, with 13 bases lying between them. Looked up from germline, CDR1 is MNHEY and CDR2 is SVGAGI. These same records also appear under a second study, on human thymus T cells. This second report adds: Surgeons resected thymus tissue during corrective heart surgery. Thymic repertoires from unrelated individuals overlapped highly, related research reported.

The chain joins TRBV6-5 to TRBJ1-2; D gene ambiguous. The source material was thymocytes. The receptor was derived from a girl under two years old with a congenital heart defect. This CDR3 is CASSDRPRDGYTF. The CDR3 nucleotides are TGTGCCAGCAGTGACCGACCCCGGGATGGCTACACCTTC.